Below, 18 T cell receptor beta chains from the same sample are listed, as sequenced in a study of blood T cell repertoires in COVID-19. Assay used: immunoSEQ multiplex PCR; TCRdb lists only in-frame clones, some missing. This repertoire shows about 360,000 clones, around 84% found once; its top ten account for roughly 1.1%. Sequencing input: peripheral blood. The receptors derive from a human donor with acute or convalescent COVID-19. The donor label of this sample is uncertain.

The genes are TRBV9 and TRBJ2-5, with D possibly being TRBD1 (6 bases). Trimming removed 4 bases from V and 5 bases from J, with 18 bases in between. Germline lookup yields CDR1 SGDLS and CDR2 YYNGEE. This CDR3 contains 15 residues. CDR3: CASSPRQGTVETQYF. In DNA form, the CDR3 reads TGTGCCAGCAGCCCCCGGCAGGGGACGGTTGAGACCCAGTACTTC.

CDR3 coding DNA: TGTGCCAGCAGCCAAGCCCGGTCCGCGGAAGCTTTCTTT. It translates to CASSQARSAEAFF. The chain carries TRBV3-1 (or the pseudogene TRBV3-2) and TRBJ1-1, with D unclear. The V gene lost 1 base and the J gene lost 8 bases, with 11 bases spanning the gap. This CDR3 is built from 13 residues. CDR1 is LGHDT, CDR2 YNNKEL, per germline (reference sequence).

This chain links TRBV11-2 with TRBJ1-4; TRBD1 agrees at 9 bases. This CDR3 comprises 15 residues. Germline CDR1 and CDR2: SGHAT and FQNNGV. Trimming at V came to 4 bases and at J to 6 bases, leaving 6 bases not matched to a gene. The DNA of the CDR3 is TGTGCCAGCAGCTCTTGGACAGGGGCCGATGAAAAACTGTTTTTT. Its translation is CASSSWTGADEKLFF.

In its sample, this clone was seen once. This chain links TRBV5-1 with TRBJ2-3; D gene uncertain. The CDR3 runs to 18 residues. Germline CDR1 reads SGHRS; CDR2 reads YFSETQ. Deletions cut 2 bases from V and 3 bases from J, with 22 bases between. CDR3 coding DNA: TGCGCCAGCAGCTTCACCGGCCTAACTCGGGTGGTGACAGATACGCAGTATTTT. Protein: CASSFTGLTRVVTDTQYF.

This chain uses TRBV30 with TRBJ1-4, with D perhaps TRBD1 (6 bases). V was shortened by 5 bases and J by 4 bases, with 11 bases between the two germline ends. The V gene's germline CDR1 is GTSNPN and CDR2 SVGIG (reference sequence). CDR3 length: 13 amino acids. DNA of the CDR3: TGTGCCTGGGAAACAGGGATTAATGAAAAACTGTTTTTT. It specifies CAWETGINEKLFF.

The CDR3 region is CASSLGLGGYEQFF. The DNA of the CDR3 is TGCGCCAGCAGCTTGGGCCTAGGGGGCTATGAGCAGTTCTTC. The V and J genes are TRBV5-1 and TRBJ2-1; TRBD1 agrees at 7 bases. In germline, CDR1 is SGHRS, CDR2 YFSETQ. Trimming took 0 bases from V and 8 from J; bases not matched to a gene: 5. The CDR3 is made up of 14 amino acids.

This chain connects TRBV18 to TRBJ2-7, with D perhaps TRBD1 (5 bases). Germline CDR1 is KGHSH and CDR2 is LQKENI. CDR3 length equals 12 residues. Trimming cost V 4 bases and J 5 bases, with 9 bases left between them. CDR3 sequence (DNA): TGTGCCAGCTCACTCAGGGTTGACGAGCAGTACTTC. Encoded protein: CASSLRVDEQYF.

The chain carries TRBV2 and TRBJ1-1, with TRBD1 identical over 8 bases. The trim removed 11 bases at V and 0 bases at J, leaving 8 bases unmatched. This CDR3 has 14 amino acids. From germline, CDR1 is SNHLY and CDR2 FYNNEI. The DNA for the CDR3 is TGTGCCGTAGGACAGGGACTGATGAACACTGAAGCTTTCTTT. This codes for CAVGQGLMNTEAFF.

The V call is TRBV6-5, the J call TRBJ1-1; D is perhaps TRBD1 (6 bases). V was shortened by 4 bases and J by 5 bases, with 11 bases between the two germline ends. Germline V gene lookup returns CDR1 MNHEY and CDR2 SVGAGI. CDR3 size: 13 residues. The CDR3 coding sequence is TGTGCCAGCAGTTTGGACAGAACTACTGAAGCTTTCTTT. The encoded protein is CASSLDRTTEAFF.

The chain carries TRBV19 and TRBJ1-5; 9 bases align to TRBD1. Germline CDR1 and CDR2: LNHDA and SQIVND (reference sequence). The CDR3 loop spans 15 amino acids. The junction had 8 bases not matched to a gene; V was cut back by 5 bases and J by 6 bases. CDR3 protein: CASSPVGQGGQPQHF. The CDR3 DNA reads TGTGCCAGTAGTCCTGTGGGACAGGGAGGTCAGCCCCAGCATTTT.

V gene TRBV24-1 combines with J gene TRBJ1-2; D perhaps matches TRBD1 (5 bases). The CDR3 sequence is 14 residues long. Trimming left V 2 bases short and J 4 bases short, with 10 bases between. CDR1 is KGHDR, CDR2 SFDVKD, per germline. The CDR3 spells CATSDSGTPYGYTF. The CDR3 bases are TGTGCCACCAGTGATTCAGGGACTCCCTATGGCTACACCTTC.

This clone was seen more than once but under ten times. The rearrangement joins TRBV5-1 to TRBJ1-5; 10 nucleotides align to TRBD1. This CDR3 comprises 15 residues. Trimming took 4 bases from V and 5 from J; bases not matched to a gene: 6. Germline CDR1 reads SGHRS; CDR2 reads YFSETQ. The CDR3, as DNA: TGCGCCAGCAGCCTAAGGACAGGGGGGGATCAGCCCCAGCATTTT. This sequence encodes CASSLRTGGDQPQHF. Drawing the rest from reference TRBV5-1 and TRBJ1-5, the complete variable domain is KAGVTQTPRYLIKTRGQQVTLSCSPISGHRSVSWYQQTPGQGLQFLFEYFSETQRNKGNFPGRFSGRQFSNSRSEMNVSTLELGDSALYLCASSLRTGGDQPQHFGDGTRLSIL.

J is TRBJ1-5 and V is TRBV19; 7 bases agree with TRBD1. The CDR3 extends over 15 amino acids. V lost 6 bases, J lost 4 bases, and 9 bases stayed unmatched. Germline CDR1 is LNHDA and CDR2 is SQIVND (reference sequence). The DNA for the CDR3 is TGTGCCAGTAGGGGGGGACAGCCTCCTAATCAGCCCCAGCATTTT. It is translated as CASRGGQPPNQPQHF.

The chain couples TRBV5-6 to TRBJ2-1; 9 bases align to TRBD1. The CDR3 is made up of 15 amino acids. Germline trimming cut 4 bases from V and 6 bases from J; bases unmatched to any gene: 8. Germline values: CDR1 SGHDT, CDR2 YYEEEE. The CDR3 spells CASSGGQGPINEQFF. CDR3 nucleotides: TGTGCCAGCAGCGGGGGACAGGGACCGATCAATGAGCAGTTCTTC.

The chain uses TRBV7-9 and TRBJ2-2, with 7 positions matching TRBD2. V lost 11 bases, J lost 3 bases, and 3 bases stayed unmatched. The CDR3 is 12 amino acids. Per germline, CDR1 SEHNR and CDR2 FQNEAQ (reference sequence). In DNA, the CDR3 is TGTGCCGTCGGGGGGTACACCGGGGAGCTGTTTTTT. Amino acid sequence: CAVGGYTGELFF. Filled out from reference TRBV7-9 and TRBJ2-2, the complete variable domain reads DTGVSQNPRHKITKRGQNVTFRCDPISEHNRLYWYRQTLGQGPEFLTYFQNEAQLEKSRLLSDRFSAERPKGSFSTLEIQRTEQGDSAMYLCAVGGYTGELFFGEGSRLTVL.

The chain has TRBV19 and TRBJ1-1; weak D call: TRBD1 (6 bases). The CDR3 covers 15 residues. Germline CDR1 is LNHDA and CDR2 is SQIVND (reference sequence). Trimming took 4 bases from V and 6 from J, leaving 18 bases between them. CDR3: CASSRDNGVDSEAFF. DNA for the CDR3: TGTGCCAGTAGTAGGGACAATGGGGTTGACTCTGAAGCTTTCTTT.

The chain carries TRBV11-2 and TRBJ1-3, with a possible D match to TRBD1 (5 bases). Germline assignment: CDR1 SGHAT and CDR2 FQNNGV. CDR3 size: 14 residues. Trimming left V 1 base short and J 4 bases short, with 8 bases between. The CDR3 DNA reads TGTGCCAGCAGCTTAGCCAGGGAAGGAAACACCATATATTTT. Translated: CASSLAREGNTIYF.

This clone has just one count. This CDR3 reads CSASPQGYGYTF. CDR3 coding DNA: TGCAGTGCTAGTCCACAGGGTTATGGCTACACCTTC. This sequence joins TRBV20-1 and TRBJ1-2; D perhaps matches TRBD1 (6 bases). The V end was cut by 3 bases, the J end by 5 bases, with 10 bases between. Germline loops: CDR1 DFQATT, CDR2 SNEGSKA (reference sequence). The CDR3 totals 12 residues.